This entry describes one T cell receptor (beta chain). What it binds is not known. The sample belongs to a study of shared clonotypes between healthy human individuals. Broader study findings: Shared across a few donors were approximately 5% of the naive CD4 clonotypes. Among donors, the sharing of clonotypes was expected to be influenced by sequencing depth. Sorted-subset sequencing was shown by rarefaction to be incomplete despite large depth.

The CDR3 has 11 amino acids. CDR1 MDHEN and CDR2 SYDVKM come from the germline V gene. V was clipped by 10 bases and J by 8 bases, with 14 bases between them. It was around 220 ng DNA, 31,000 or so T cell genomes, that sorted-subset replicate PCRs used. Generated by immunoSEQ multiplex PCR, the TCRdb table keeps only in-frame clones and is missing some. The sample shows 1,500,000 or so clones, roughly 96% of them seen only once. This clonotype originated in a young man in good health. The sample was naive CD4+ T cells sorted from blood. The subset: CD45RA+ positively selected. V usage is TRBV28 and J usage is TRBJ1-2, with TRBD1 as a possible D gene (6 bases). The CDR3 region is CATSPGGGYTF. CDR3 in DNA: TGTGCCACCTCGCCGGGGGGCGGCTACACCTTC.